The T cell receptor (beta chain) under discussion was sequenced for a study of response to subunit inactivated influenza vaccine. The study's findings and limits: Every seasonal influenza vaccination brings in few new T cells, the authors suggested.

Concerning this clonotype itself: What it binds is unknown.

The CDR3 runs to 12 residues. Germline assignment: CDR1 SGDLS and CDR2 YYNGEE. Trimming took off 0 bases at V and 9 bases at J, with 7 bases between the two ends. TCRdb itself ran the RT-PCR reads through MiXCR, one entry per CDR3 protein. The sample lists over 150,000 distinct CDR3 sequences; around a tenth were seen once. The sequenced sample was CD8+ T cells sorted from PBMCs, obtained roughly 24 months after vaccination. The chain links TRBV9 to TRBJ2-1; D remains ambiguous. The sequence was obtained from a man between 45 and 75 years old who received an inactivated influenza vaccine. Here the CDR3 DNA reads TGTGCCAGCAGCGTAGGCGGCGTTGAGCAGTTCTTC. Translation gives CASSVGGVEQFF.